This T cell receptor (beta chain) appears in the sequencing data of a study of human T cells and chemical hapten exposure. The overall study: The patient population, which was mostly female, had alopecia areata, totalis or universalis.

This clonotype was seen repeatedly, ten times or more. Its antigen is unknown. The time point here: pre-sensitization, week 0. Treatment of the sample: therapeutic diphenylcyclopropenone sensitization with weekly scalp DPC. Study observations and caveats: DPC sensitization did not alter TCRs above 1 in 1000 frequency. Having alopecia, donors may respond immunologically unlike healthy people. Significantly greater numbers of large CDR3 similarity clusters came from expanded TCRs than from controls.

From the RACE reads, TCRdb called clonotypes with MiXCR, one entry per CDR3 protein. The table shows around 120,000 distinct CDR3 sequences, with approximately 12% occurring only once. The CDR3 covers 16 residues. Germline loops: CDR1 SGHAT, CDR2 FQNNGV. Trimming shortened V by 4 bases and J by 4 bases, and 14 bases separated the two germline ends. The sequence came from a woman aged 18 to 35 with alopecia areata. Some clones in this sample may be carry-over from other donors' samples. Sequences were derived from whole blood, sampled in connection with sensitization to the hapten diphenylcyclopropenone (DPC). This rearrangement joins TRBV11-2 to TRBJ2-6; TRBD1 might be the D (6 bases). The CDR3 DNA reads TGTGCCAGCAGCTCCAGGGGTTTATCGGGGGCCAACGTCCTGACTTTC. It translates to CASSSRGLSGANVLTF.